What follows describes a single T cell receptor (beta chain). V was trimmed by 5 bases and J by 0 bases, leaving 11 bases between them. CDR3 length equals 15 residues. CDR1 is MNHNY and CDR2 is SVGAGI in the germline V gene (reference sequence). These data come from a study of CD8+ T cells in alopecia areata. Investigators isolated RNA and reverse transcribed it into cDNA to act as the sequencing template. The table came from immunoSEQ multiplex PCR; TCRdb's copy has only in-frame clones and leaves some out. The sample lists more than 90,000 clones, 35% to 40% occurring once. The TCR sequence derives from a human donor with alopecia areata. Sequenced sample: CD4+ T cells sorted from blood. V and J are TRBV6-6 and TRBJ1-5, with TRBD1 as a possible D gene (6 bases). The CDR3 nucleotides read TGTGCCAGCAGTCGAGGGACACCTAGCAATCAGCCCCAGCATTTT. Protein product: CASSRGTPSNQPQHF.